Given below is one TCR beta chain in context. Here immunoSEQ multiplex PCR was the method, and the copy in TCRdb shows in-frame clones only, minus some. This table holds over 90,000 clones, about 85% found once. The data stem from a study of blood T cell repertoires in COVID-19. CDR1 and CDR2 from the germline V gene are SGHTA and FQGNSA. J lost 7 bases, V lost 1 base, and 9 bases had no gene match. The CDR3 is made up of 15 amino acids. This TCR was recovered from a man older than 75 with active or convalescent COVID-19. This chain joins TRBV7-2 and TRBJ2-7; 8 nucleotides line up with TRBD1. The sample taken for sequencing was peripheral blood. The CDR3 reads CASSLVGQGAGEQYF. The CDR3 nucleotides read TGTGCCAGCAGCTTAGTGGGTCAGGGGGCAGGGGAGCAGTACTTC.